This TCR beta chain was obtained from a study of T cell repertoires in cytomegalovirus infection. Whole-study context: In public TCR beta signatures, there were indications of both CMV infection and matching HLA type.

This CDR3 is built from 14 residues. V was shortened by 4 bases and J by 1 base, with 7 bases between the two germline ends. Germline V gene data show CDR1 as SGHTA and CDR2 as FQGNSA. TCRdb used MiXCR to reprocess the reads, holding one entry per CDR3 protein. The repertoire holds around 490,000 distinct CDR3 sequences, with more than 25% as singletons. This clonotype was counted a few times. What it recognizes is unknown. Given a much more abundant clone one base away, this may be a read error. Regarding the study as a whole: Ex vivo, HLA-C-restricted CMV-specific TCR beta clonotypes prevailed over the rest of the response.

The sample was PBMCs. This clonotype was obtained from a human donor in good health (CMV status not recorded). Some clones in this sample may be carry-over from other donors' samples. The chain has TRBV7-2 and TRBJ2-2; no clear D. CDR3 sequence reads: CASSSRRNTGELFF. The CDR3 nucleotides are TGTGCCAGCAGCTCCCGACGGAACACCGGGGAGCTGTTTTTT.